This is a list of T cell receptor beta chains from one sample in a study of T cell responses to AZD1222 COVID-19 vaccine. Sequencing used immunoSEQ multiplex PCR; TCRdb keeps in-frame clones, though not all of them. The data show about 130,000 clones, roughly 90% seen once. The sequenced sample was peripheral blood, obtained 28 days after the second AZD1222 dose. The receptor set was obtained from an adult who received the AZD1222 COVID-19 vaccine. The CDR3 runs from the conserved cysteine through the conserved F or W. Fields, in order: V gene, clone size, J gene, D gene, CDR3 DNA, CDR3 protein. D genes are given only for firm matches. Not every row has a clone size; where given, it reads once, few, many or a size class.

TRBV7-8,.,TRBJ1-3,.,TGTGCCGTAATAGGGCCCTCTGGAAACACCATATATTTT,CAVIGPSGNTIYF
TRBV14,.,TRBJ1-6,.,TGTGCCAGCAGCCAAGAACAGGGAAGGTCACCCCTCCACTTT,CASSQEQGRSPLHF
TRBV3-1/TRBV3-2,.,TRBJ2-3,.,TGTGCCAGCAGCCAAGATGTGGCGGGTTCAGATACGCAGTATTTT,CASSQDVAGSDTQYF
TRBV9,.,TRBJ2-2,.,TGTGCCAGCAGCCCCCGGGACCGACTCACCGGGGAGCTGTTTTTT,CASSPRDRLTGELFF
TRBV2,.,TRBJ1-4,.,TGTGCCAGCAGTGAAGCTCGGGCAGTAAATGAAAAACTGTTTTTT,CASSEARAVNEKLFF
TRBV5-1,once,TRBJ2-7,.,TGCGCCAGCAGCCCGGCGGTAGCAGGGGAGCAGTACTTC,CASSPAVAGEQYF
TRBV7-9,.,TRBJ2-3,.,TGTGCCAGCAGCGTCCAGCGGAGGGTGGATACGCAGTATTTT,CASSVQRRVDTQYF
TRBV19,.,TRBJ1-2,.,TGTGCCAGTAGTGGGGGCGTGGGTAACTATGGCTACACCTTC,CASSGGVGNYGYTF
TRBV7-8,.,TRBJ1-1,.,TGTGCCAGCAGCCCCCGGGACTTGAACACTGAAGCTTTCTTT,CASSPRDLNTEAFF
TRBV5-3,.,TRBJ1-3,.,TGTGCCAGAAGCTCGGTGGACAGCTCTGGAAACACCATATATTTT,CARSSVDSSGNTIYF
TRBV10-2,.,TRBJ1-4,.,TGCGCCAGCAGTGGAGAGGCTTCAACAACTAATGAAAAACTGTTTTTT,CASSGEASTTNEKLFF
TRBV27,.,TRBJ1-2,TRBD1,TGTGCCAGCAGTACAGGGACAGGGGAGGACTATGGCTACACCTTC,CASSTGTGEDYGYTF
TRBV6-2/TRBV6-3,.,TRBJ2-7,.,TGTGCCAGCAGTTACCGGGTCTCCGGACCCCCCTACGAGCAGTACTTC,CASSYRVSGPPYEQYF
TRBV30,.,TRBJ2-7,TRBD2,TGTGCCTGGAGTGTATTGGGGGGGTCCTACGAGCAGTACTTC,CAWSVLGGSYEQYF
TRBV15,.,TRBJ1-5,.,TGTGCCACCAGCAGAGATCGGGGGCCTCGCCTACAGCCCCAGCATTTT,CATSRDRGPRLQPQHF
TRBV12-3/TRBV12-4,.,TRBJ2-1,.,TGTGCCAGCAGGTCCAACAGCTACAATGAGCAGTTCTTC,CASRSNSYNEQFF
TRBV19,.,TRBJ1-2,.,TGTGCCAGTAGTATAGCCCCGAACGATGGCTACACCTTC,CASSIAPNDGYTF
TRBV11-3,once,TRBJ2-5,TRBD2,TGTGCCAGCAGCTTTGGAACTAGCGGGAGGGAAGAGACCCAGTACTTC,CASSFGTSGREETQYF
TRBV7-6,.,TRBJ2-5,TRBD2,TGTGCCAGCAGCATAGGGACTACCCCCGAGGAGACCCAGTACTTC,CASSIGTTPEETQYF
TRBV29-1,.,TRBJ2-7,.,TGCAGTGTCAACAAGGATGGCTACGAGCAGTACTTC,CSVNKDGYEQYF
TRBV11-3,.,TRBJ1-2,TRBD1,TGTGCCAGCAGCGCCATGACAGGGACTGGCTACACCTTC,CASSAMTGTGYTF
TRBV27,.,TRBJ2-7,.,TGTGCCAGCAGTTCCTCCTACGAGCAGTACTTC,CASSSSYEQYF